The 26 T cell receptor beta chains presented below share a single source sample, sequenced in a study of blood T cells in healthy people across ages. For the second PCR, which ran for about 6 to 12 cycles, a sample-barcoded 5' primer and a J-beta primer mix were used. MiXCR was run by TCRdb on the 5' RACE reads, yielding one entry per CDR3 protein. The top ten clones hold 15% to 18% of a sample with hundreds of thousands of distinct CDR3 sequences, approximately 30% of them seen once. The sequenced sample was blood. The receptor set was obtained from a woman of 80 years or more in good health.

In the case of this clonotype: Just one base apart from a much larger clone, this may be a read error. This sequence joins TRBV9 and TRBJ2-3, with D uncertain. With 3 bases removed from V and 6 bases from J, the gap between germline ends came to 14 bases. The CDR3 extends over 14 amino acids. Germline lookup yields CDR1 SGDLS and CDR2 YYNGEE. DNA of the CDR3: TGTGCCAGCAGCGCGTCTAGGACGAGGGATACGCAGTATTTT. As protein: CASSASRTRDTQYF.

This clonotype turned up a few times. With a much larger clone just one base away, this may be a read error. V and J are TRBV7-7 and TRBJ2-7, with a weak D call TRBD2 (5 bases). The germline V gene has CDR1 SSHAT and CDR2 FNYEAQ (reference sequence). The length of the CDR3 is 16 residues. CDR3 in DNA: TGTGCTAGCAGCACCTCGCTAGCCGCAACCTACAATGAGCAGTACTTC. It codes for CASSTSLAATYNEQYF.

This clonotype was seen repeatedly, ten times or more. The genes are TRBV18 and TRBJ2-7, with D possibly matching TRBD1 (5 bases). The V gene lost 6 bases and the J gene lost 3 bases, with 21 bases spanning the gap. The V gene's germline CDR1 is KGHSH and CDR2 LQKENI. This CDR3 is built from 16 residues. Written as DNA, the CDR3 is TGTGCCAGCTCCCGTAGACAGACGGAAATGGGCTACGAGCAGTACTTC. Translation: CASSRRQTEMGYEQYF.

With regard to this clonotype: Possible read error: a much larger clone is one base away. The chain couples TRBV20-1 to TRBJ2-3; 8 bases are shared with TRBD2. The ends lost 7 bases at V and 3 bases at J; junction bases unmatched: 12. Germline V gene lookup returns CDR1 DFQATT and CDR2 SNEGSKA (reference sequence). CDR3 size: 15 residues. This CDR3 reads CSVSRGLAQTDTQYF. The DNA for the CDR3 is TGCAGTGTTTCCCGCGGACTAGCCCAAACAGATACGCAGTATTTT.

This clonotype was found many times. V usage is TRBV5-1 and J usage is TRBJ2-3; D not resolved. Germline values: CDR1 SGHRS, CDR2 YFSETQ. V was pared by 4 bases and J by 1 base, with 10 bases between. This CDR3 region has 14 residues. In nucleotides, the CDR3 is TGCGCCAGCAGCCCTCTTGATGGCACAGATACGCAGTATTTT. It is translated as CASSPLDGTDTQYF.

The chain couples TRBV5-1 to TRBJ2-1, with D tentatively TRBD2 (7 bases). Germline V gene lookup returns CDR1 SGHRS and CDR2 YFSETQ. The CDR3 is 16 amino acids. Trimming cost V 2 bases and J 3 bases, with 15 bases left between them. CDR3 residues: CASSLVGGAVYNEQFF. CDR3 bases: TGCGCCAGCAGCTTAGTAGGGGGGGCCGTCTACAATGAGCAGTTCTTC.

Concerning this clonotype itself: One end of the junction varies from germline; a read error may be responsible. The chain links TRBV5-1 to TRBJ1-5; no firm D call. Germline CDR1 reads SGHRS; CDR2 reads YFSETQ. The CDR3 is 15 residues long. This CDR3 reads CVSSLDSNSNQPQHF. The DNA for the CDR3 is TGCGTCAGCAGCTTGGATAGCAATAGCAATCAGCCCCAGCATTTT.

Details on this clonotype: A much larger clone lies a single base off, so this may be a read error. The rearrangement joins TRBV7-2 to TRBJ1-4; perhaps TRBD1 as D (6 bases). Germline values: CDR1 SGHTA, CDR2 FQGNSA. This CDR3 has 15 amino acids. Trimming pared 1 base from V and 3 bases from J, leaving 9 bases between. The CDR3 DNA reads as TGTGCCAGCAGCTTAGTCGGGGGCCCTAATGAAAAACTGTTTTTT. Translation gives CASSLVGGPNEKLFF.

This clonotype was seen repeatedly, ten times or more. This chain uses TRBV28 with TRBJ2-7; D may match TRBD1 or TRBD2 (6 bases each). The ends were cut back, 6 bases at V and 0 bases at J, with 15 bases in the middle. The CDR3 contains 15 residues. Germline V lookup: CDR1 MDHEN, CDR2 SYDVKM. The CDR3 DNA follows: TGTGCCAGCAGGGGGGGCGCTGGGAACTCCTACGAGCAGTACTTC. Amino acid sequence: CASRGGAGNSYEQYF.

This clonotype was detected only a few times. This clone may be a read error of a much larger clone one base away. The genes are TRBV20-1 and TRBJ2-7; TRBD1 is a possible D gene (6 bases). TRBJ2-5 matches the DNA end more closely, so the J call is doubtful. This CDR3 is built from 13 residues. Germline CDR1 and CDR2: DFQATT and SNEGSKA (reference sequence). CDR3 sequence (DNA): TGCAGTACTAGTTACCACAGGGCACAGACCCAGTACTTC. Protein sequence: CSTSYHRAQTQYF.

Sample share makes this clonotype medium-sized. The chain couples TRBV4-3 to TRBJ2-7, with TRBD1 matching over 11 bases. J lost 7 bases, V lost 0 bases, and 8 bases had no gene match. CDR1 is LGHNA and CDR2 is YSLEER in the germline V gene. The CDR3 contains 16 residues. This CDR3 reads CASSQDRGTGGREQYF. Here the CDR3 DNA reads TGCGCCAGCAGCCAAGATAGGGGGACAGGGGGTAGGGAGCAGTACTTC.

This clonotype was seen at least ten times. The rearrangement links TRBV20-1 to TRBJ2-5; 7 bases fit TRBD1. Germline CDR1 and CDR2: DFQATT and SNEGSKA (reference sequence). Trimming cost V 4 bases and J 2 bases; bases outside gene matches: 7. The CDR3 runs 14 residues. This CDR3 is CSANSPTGQETQYF. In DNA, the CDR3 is TGCAGTGCTAATTCACCGACAGGGCAAGAGACCCAGTACTTC.

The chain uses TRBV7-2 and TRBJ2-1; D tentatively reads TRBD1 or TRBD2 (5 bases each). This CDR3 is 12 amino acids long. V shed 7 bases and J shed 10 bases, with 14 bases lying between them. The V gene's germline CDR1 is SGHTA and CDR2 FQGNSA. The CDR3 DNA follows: TGTGCCAGCACCGGGGACCTCCCGGAGCAGTTCTTC. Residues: CASTGDLPEQFF.

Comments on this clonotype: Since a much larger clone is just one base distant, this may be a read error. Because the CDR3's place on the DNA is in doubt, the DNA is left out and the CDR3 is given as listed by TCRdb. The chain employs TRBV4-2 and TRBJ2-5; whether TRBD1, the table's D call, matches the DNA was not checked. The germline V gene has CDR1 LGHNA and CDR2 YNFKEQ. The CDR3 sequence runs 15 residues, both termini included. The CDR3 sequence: CASSQVGTGSHEHYF.

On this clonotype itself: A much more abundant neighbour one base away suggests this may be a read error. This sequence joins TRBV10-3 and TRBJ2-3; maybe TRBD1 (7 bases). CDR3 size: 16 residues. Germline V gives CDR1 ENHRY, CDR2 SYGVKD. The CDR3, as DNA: TGTGCCATCGGTGAGTCACAACAGGGGAGGACAGATACGCAGTATTTT. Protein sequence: CAIGESQQGRTDTQYF.

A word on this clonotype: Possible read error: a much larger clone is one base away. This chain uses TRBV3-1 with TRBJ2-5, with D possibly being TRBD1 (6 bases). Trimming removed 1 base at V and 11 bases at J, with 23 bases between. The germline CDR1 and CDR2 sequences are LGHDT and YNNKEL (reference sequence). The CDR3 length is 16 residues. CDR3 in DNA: TGTGCCAGCAGCCAAGTCGTGGGGGCCTTAAACAATGAGCAGTACTTC. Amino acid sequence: CASSQVVGALNNEQYF.

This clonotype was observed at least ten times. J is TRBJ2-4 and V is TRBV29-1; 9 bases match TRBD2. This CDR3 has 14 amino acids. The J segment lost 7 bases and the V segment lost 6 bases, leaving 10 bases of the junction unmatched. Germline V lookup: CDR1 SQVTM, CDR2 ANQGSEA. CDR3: CSVTGAGGLNIQYF. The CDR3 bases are TGCAGCGTCACCGGGGCGGGGGGGCTGAACATTCAGTACTTC.

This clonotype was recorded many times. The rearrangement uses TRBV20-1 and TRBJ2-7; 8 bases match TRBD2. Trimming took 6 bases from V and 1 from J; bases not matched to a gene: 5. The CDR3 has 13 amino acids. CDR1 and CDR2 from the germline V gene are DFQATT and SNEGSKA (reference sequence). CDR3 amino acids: CSAPGLGSYEQYF. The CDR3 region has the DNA TGCAGTGCCCCGGGACTAGGGTCCTACGAGCAGTACTTC.

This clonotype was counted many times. The CDR3 DNA follows: TGTGCCAGCAGCGCCGGTCTAGCGGGGAGTTACCAAGAGACCCAGTACTTC. Residues: CASSAGLAGSYQETQYF. The genes are TRBV7-6 and TRBJ2-5; the match to TRBD2 covers 9 bases. The CDR3 has 17 residues. V lost 5 bases, J lost 0 bases, and 10 bases stayed unmatched. CDR1 SGHVS and CDR2 FNYEAQ come from the germline V gene.

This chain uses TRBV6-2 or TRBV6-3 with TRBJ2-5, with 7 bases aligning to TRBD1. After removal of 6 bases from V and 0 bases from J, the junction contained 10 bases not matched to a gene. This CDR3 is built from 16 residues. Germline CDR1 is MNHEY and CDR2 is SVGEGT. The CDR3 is CASSQRDSSYQETQYF. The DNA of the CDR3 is TGTGCCAGCAGCCAAAGGGACAGCTCTTACCAAGAGACCCAGTACTTC.

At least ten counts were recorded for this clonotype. CDR3 DNA sequence: TGTGCCAGCAGCCTAAAAGGCGGGCGGGGGGGCAGAGAGACCCAGTACTTC. This codes for CASSLKGGRGGRETQYF. The chain recombines TRBV11-2 with TRBJ2-5; TRBD2 agrees at 9 bases. The CDR3 consists of 17 residues. Trimming removed 5 bases from V and 4 bases from J; junction bases left unmatched: 14. Germline V CDR1 and CDR2: SGHAT, FQNNGV.

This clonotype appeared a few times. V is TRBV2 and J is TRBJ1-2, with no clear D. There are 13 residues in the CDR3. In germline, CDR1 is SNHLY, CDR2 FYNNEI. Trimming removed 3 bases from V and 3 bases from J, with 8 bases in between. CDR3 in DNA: TGTGCCAGCAGTGAGCTCCCCGACTATGGCTACACCTTC. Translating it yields CASSELPDYGYTF.

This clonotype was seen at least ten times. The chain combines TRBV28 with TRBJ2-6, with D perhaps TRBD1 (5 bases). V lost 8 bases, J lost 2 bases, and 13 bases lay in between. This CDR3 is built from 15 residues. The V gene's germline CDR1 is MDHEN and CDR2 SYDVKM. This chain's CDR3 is CASQVQGPGANVLTF. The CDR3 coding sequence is TGTGCCAGCCAAGTCCAGGGCCCTGGGGCCAACGTCCTGACTTTC.

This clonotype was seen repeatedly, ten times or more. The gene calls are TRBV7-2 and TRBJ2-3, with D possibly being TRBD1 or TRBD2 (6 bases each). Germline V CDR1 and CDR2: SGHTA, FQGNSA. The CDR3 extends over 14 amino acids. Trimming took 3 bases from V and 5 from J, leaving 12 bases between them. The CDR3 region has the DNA TGTGCCAGCAGCTTTAGGGGGGCCGGAGATACGCAGTATTTT. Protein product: CASSFRGAGDTQYF. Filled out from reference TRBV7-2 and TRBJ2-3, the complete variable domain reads GAGVSQSPSNKVTEKGKDVELRCDPISGHTALYWYRQSLGQGLEFLIYFQGNSAPDKSGLPSDRFSAERTGGSVSTLTIQRTQQEDSAVYLCASSFRGAGDTQYFGPGTRLTVL.

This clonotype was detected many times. The CDR3 is CASSYGASGNQETQYF. Here the CDR3 DNA reads TGTGCCAGCAGTTACGGGGCTAGCGGGAACCAAGAGACCCAGTACTTC. The chain is built from TRBV6-5 and TRBJ2-5, with 9 bases aligning to TRBD2. The CDR3 spans 16 residues. V lost 2 bases and J lost 0; bases outside the gene matches: 4. Germline lookup yields CDR1 MNHEY and CDR2 SVGAGI.

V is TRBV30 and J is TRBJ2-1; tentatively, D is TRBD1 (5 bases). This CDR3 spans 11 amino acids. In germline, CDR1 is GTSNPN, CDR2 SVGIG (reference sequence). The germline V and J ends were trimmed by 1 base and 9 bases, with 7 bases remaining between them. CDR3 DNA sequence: TGTGCCTGGAGTGGTCAGGGTGAGCAGTTCTTC. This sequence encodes CAWSGQGEQFF.